Reported below is one T cell receptor (beta chain). V dropped 5 bases and J dropped 6 bases, with 14 bases sitting between them. The CDR3 consists of 14 residues. Germline CDR1 MDHEN, CDR2 SYDVKM. The data were obtained in a study of blood T cell repertoires in COVID-19. As for the study in general: PBMCs, B-cell-depleted T cells, or T cells were the source of the cDNA or gDNA that made up the material.

How the authors handled the data: Amplification of reference gene primers provided the estimated nucleated cell counts. Using immunoSEQ multiplex PCR, the repertoire was profiled, and TCRdb retains in-frame clones only, with some absent. V and J calls and clone size come straight from that table; D and trimming were deduced from the DNA. This sample has around 260,000 clones, with approximately 85% found just once. Recruits, aged about 18 to 95 years, lived in 24 US areas. What the recovered Cohort 3 donors had was two negative PCRs, clearance, or symptom resolution. This sequence originates from a woman aged 25 to 39 who had recovered from COVID-19. Sequencing was carried out using PBMCs or T cells enriched from blood (not recorded which). This chain uses TRBV28 with TRBJ1-5, with a weak D call TRBD1 (6 bases). The CDR3 DNA reads as TGTGCCAGCAGTGGGGGCGTGCAGCTTCAGCCCCAGCATTTT. This codes for CASSGGVQLQPQHF.